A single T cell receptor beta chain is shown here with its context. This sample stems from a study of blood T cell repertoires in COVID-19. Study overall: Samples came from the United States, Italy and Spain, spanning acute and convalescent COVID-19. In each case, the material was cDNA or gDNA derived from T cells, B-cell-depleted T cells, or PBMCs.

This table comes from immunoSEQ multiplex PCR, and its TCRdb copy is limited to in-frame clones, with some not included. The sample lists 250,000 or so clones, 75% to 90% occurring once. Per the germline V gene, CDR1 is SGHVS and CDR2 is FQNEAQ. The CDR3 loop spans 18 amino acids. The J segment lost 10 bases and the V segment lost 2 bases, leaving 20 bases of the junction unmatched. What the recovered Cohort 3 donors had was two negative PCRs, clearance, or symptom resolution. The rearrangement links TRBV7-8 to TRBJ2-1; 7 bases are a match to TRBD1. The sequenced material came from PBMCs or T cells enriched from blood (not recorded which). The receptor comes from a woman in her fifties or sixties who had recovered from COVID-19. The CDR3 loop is CASSLRSSGNNPGQEQFF. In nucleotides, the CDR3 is TGTGCCAGCAGCTTAAGGAGTTCAGGGAATAATCCGGGACAGGAGCAGTTCTTC.